These 11 T cell receptor beta chains originate from one sample sequenced in a study of Graves' ophthalmopathy and Graves' hyperthyroidism. Amplification of TCR beta CDR3 regions used RNA transcripts. First-round RT-PCR with HTBI primers preceded a second-round multiplex PCR. Each CDR3 protein gets one entry after TCRdb re-called the multiplex PCR reads with MiXCR. Of over a million distinct CDR3 sequences listed, around a third were seen once; the top ten hold approximately 12%. Sequencing was done on a sample of peripheral blood or thyroid tissue (not recorded which). These receptors were collected from an adult man with Graves' hyperthyroidism.

The CDR3 coding sequence is TGTGCCAGCAGTTACGGAGGTAGTGACAGCTTTTACGAGCAGTACTTC. Translated, it gives CASSYGGSDSFYEQYF. The genes are TRBV6-5 and TRBJ2-7; either TRBD1 or TRBD2 may fit D (5 bases each). Germline values: CDR1 MNHEY, CDR2 SVGAGI. CDR3 length equals 16 residues. Trimming removed 2 bases from V and 4 bases from J, with 18 bases in between.

This clonotype was found many times. V and J are TRBV19 and TRBJ1-2, with 7 positions matching TRBD1. This CDR3 has 15 amino acids. J lost 3 bases, V lost 6 bases, and 10 bases had no gene match. The germline CDR1 and CDR2 sequences are LNHDA and SQIVND (reference sequence). CDR3 sequence (DNA): TGTGCCAGTAGGACAACCGGACAGGCTGACTATGGCTACACCTTC. Protein: CASRTTGQADYGYTF.

Ten or more counts support this clonotype. V usage is TRBV10-1 and J usage is TRBJ1-3, with unresolved D. This CDR3 region has 14 residues. Germline V gene sequence: CDR1 WNHNN, CDR2 SYGVQD (reference sequence). The V gene lost 5 bases and the J gene lost 1 base, with 9 bases spanning the gap. The CDR3 is CASSPRDSGNTIYF. CDR3 sequence (DNA): TGCGCCAGCAGTCCCCGGGATTCTGGAAACACCATATATTTT.

The chain uses TRBV28 and TRBJ2-7; 9 nucleotides align to TRBD2. Germline V CDR1 and CDR2: MDHEN, SYDVKM. CDR3 length equals 16 residues. Unmatched junction bases numbered 9, after V lost 4 bases and J lost 2 bases. DNA of the CDR3: TGTGCCAGCAGTTCAGAGACTAGCGGTACTACCTACGAGCAGTACTTC. Amino acid sequence: CASSSETSGTTYEQYF.

This clonotype was seen a handful of times. This rearrangement joins TRBV20-1 to TRBJ2-7, with a tentative D call TRBD2 (5 bases). The V end was cut by 6 bases, the J end by 1 base, with 7 bases between. The CDR3 is made up of 11 amino acids. Germline lookup yields CDR1 DFQATT and CDR2 SNEGSKA (reference sequence). The CDR3 DNA reads TGCAGTGCAAAGCGGTCCTACGAGCAGTACTTC. It is translated as CSAKRSYEQYF.

Regarding this clonotype: A junction end diverges from the germline sequence, so it may reflect a read error. The genes are TRBV10-1 and TRBJ2-2, with 7 bases that match TRBD2. CDR3 length equals 14 residues. Per the germline V gene, CDR1 is WNHNN and CDR2 is SYGVQD (reference sequence). The CDR3 DNA reads as TGCGCCAGCAGCCCGAGGCCAGGGAGCGGGGAGCCGTTTTTT. Protein product: CASSPRPGSGEPFF.

This clonotype was recorded many times. The chain has TRBV4-3 and TRBJ2-5, with 7 bases matching TRBD1. The CDR3 is 15 residues long. Germline loops: CDR1 LGHNA, CDR2 YSLEER. V shed 0 bases, J shed 2 bases, and the junction held 3 bases outside the gene matches. The CDR3 DNA reads TGCGCCAGCAGCCAAGAGGGGACAGAGCAAGAGACCCAGTACTTC. Residues: CASSQEGTEQETQYF.

The genes are TRBV20-1 and TRBJ1-5; TRBD1 is a possible D gene (5 bases). With 1 base removed from V and 1 base from J, the gap between germline ends came to 8 bases. CDR1 and CDR2 (germline): DFQATT, SNEGSKA (reference sequence). The CDR3 has 14 amino acids. The CDR3 spells CSARGGESNQPQHF. The CDR3 DNA follows: TGCAGTGCTAGAGGGGGGGAGAGCAATCAGCCCCAGCATTTT.

Many counts were recorded for this clonotype. The chain couples TRBV19 to TRBJ1-5; D may be TRBD1 (6 bases). The V end lost 10 bases, the J end lost 4 bases, and 20 bases lay between the germline ends. This CDR3 contains 15 residues. Looked up from germline, CDR1 is LNHDA and CDR2 is SQIVND (reference sequence). The DNA of the CDR3 is TGTGCCACCGGTAACGGGGGCAGCAGAAATCAGCCCCAGCATTTT. Protein sequence: CATGNGGSRNQPQHF.

CDR3 nucleotides: TGTGCCAGCAGTGAGGGACAGAGCCATCAGCCCCAGCATTTT. Translating it yields CASSEGQSHQPQHF. The chain employs TRBV9 and TRBJ1-5, with 7 bases lining up with TRBD1. This CDR3 has 14 amino acids. CDR1 SGDLS and CDR2 YYNGEE come from the germline V gene. The trim removed 5 bases at V and 5 bases at J, leaving 7 bases unmatched. Filled out from reference TRBV9 and TRBJ1-5, the complete variable domain reads DSGVTQTPKHLITATGQRVTLRCSPRSGDLSVYWYQQSLDQGLQFLIQYYNGEERAKGNILERFSAQQFPDLHSELNLSSLELGDSALYFCASSEGQSHQPQHFGDGTRLSIL.

With regard to this clonotype: Possible read error: a much larger clone is one base away. This rearrangement joins TRBV7-2 to TRBJ1-4; D gene unclear. The J call is in doubt because the DNA end fits TRBJ2-2 better. The germline V gene encodes CDR1 SGHTA and CDR2 FQGNSA. This CDR3 spans 12 amino acids. CDR3 protein: CASTPDGAELFF. The CDR3 region has the DNA TGTGCCAGCACCCCCGACGGAGCGGAGCTGTTTTTT.